This TCR beta chain was captured by sequencing in a study of blood T cells in healthy people across ages. The authors extracted at least 5 micrograms of total RNA per sample. Germline loops: CDR1 SGHNT, CDR2 YYREEE (reference sequence). J gave up 5 bases and V 7 bases, and 9 bases lay outside the gene matches. The CDR3 is 15 amino acids. A second PCR, run for 7 to 11 cycles, used a sample-barcoded 5' primer plus a J-beta primer mix. TCRdb used MiXCR to reprocess the 5' RACE reads, holding one entry per CDR3 protein. The table shows around 1,000,000 distinct CDR3 sequences, with 20% to 25% occurring only once. This clonotype appeared a few times. This same sample was also part of a study on T cells of mothers and their children.

This rearrangement joins TRBV5-4 to TRBJ2-5, with 12 bases that match TRBD2. Input material: blood. The receptor was isolated from a girl aged 2 to 10 in good health. Here the CDR3 reads CASAETSGSEETQYF. The DNA of the CDR3 is TGTGCCAGCGCAGAGACTAGCGGGAGTGAGGAGACCCAGTACTTC.